This TCR beta chain was recovered during a study of blood T cell repertoires in COVID-19. On the study more broadly: Material from acute and convalescent COVID-19 was sourced from the United States, Italy and Spain.

The CDR3 consists of 14 residues. The trim removed 5 bases at V and 7 bases at J, leaving 7 bases unmatched. Germline lookup yields CDR1 LNHNV and CDR2 YYDKDF (reference sequence). Authors' processing steps: How many nucleated cells were present was estimated from reference gene primer amplification. Generated by immunoSEQ multiplex PCR, the TCRdb table keeps only in-frame clones and is missing some. From that table come the V and J calls and clone size; the DNA was used to work out D and trimming. The profile covers hundreds of thousands of clones, with 85% appearing a single time and roughly a sixth taken by the ten largest.

The sample taken for sequencing was PBMCs or T cells enriched from blood (not recorded which). The V call is TRBV15, the J call TRBJ2-1, with 8 bases fitting TRBD1. The clonotype originates from a man between 35 and 55 years old who had recovered from COVID-19. CDR3 region: CATSAQGAKNEQFF. For the CDR3, the DNA is TGTGCCACCAGCGCGCAGGGGGCTAAGAATGAGCAGTTCTTC.